This is a list of T cell receptor beta chains from one sample in a study of blood T cells in healthy people across ages. TCRdb re-called the 5' RACE reads with MiXCR, one entry per CDR3 protein. The data hold some 1.4 million distinct CDR3 sequences, with roughly 40% observed a single time. The specimen sequenced was blood. The receptors derive from a young woman in good health. Both conserved end residues are trimmed from each CDR3.

cdr3_length v_call cdr3_aa
11 TRBV6-6 ASRPGVLETQY
15 TRBV7-8 ASSFTGTGGWAYGYT
13 TRBV20-1 SAHAGQGPTDTQY
15 TRBV28 ASSLLTGTSSYNEQF
13 TRBV6-5 ASSRDRSSYNEQY
12 TRBV29-1 SVERATTGNEQY
12 TRBV29-1 SVRSGQNTGELF
8 TRBV29-1 SVGHTEAF
12 TRBV29-1 SVPAGPFGETQY
13 TRBV7-3 ASSSDPDRSNEQF